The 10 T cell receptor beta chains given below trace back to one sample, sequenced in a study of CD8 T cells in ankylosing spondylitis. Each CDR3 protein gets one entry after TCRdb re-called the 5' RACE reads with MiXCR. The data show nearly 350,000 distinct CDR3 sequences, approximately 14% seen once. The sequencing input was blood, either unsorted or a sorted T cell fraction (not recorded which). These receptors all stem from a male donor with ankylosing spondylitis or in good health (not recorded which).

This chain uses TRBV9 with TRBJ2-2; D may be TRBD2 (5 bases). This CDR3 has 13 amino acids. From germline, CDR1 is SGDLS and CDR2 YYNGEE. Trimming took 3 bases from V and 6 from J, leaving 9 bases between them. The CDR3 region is CASSEDFPGELFF. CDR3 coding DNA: TGTGCCAGCAGCGAGGACTTCCCCGGGGAGCTGTTTTTT.

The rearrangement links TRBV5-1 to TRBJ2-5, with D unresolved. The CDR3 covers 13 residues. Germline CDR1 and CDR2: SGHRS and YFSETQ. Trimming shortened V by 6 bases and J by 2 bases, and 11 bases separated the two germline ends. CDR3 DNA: TGCGCCAGCAATGAAGGGTTACAAGAGACCCAGTACTTC. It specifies CASNEGLQETQYF.

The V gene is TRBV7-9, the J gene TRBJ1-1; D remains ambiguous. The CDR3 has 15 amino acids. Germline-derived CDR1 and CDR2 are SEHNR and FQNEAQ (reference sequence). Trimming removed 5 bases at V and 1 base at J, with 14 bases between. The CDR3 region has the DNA TGTGCCAGCAGCCGGACCGGGCCGGCGAACACTGAAGCTTTCTTT. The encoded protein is CASSRTGPANTEAFF.

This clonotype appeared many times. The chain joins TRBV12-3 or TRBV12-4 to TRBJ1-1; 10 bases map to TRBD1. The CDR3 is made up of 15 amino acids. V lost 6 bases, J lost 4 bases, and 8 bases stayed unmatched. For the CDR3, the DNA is TGTGCCAGCAGGGGACAGGGGTTTGATGGCACTGAAGCTTTCTTT. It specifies CASRGQGFDGTEAFF.

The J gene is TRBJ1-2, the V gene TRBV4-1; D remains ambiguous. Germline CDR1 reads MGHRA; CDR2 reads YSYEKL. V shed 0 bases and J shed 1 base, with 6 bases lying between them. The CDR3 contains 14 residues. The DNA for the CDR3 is TGCGCCAGCAGCCAAGATACATTTAACTATGGCTACACCTTC. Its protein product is CASSQDTFNYGYTF.

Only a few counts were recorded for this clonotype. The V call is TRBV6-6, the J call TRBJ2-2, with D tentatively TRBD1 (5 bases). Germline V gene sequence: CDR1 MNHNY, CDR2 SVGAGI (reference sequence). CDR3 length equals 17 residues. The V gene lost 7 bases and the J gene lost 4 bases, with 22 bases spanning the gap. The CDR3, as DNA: TGTGCCAGCACAAGATATAGGGGCCCCCGAGGCACCGGGGAGCTGTTTTTT. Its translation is CASTRYRGPRGTGELFF.

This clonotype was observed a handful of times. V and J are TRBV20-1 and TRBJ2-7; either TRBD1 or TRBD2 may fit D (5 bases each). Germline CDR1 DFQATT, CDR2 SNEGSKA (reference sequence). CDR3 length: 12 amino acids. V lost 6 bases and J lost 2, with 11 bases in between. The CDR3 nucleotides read TGCAGTGCCCGGGACGCCCCCTACGAGCAGTACTTC. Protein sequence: CSARDAPYEQYF.

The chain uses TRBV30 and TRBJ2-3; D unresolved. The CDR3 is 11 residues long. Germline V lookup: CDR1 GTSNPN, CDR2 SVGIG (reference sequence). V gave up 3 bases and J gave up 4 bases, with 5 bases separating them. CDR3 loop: CAWRSADTQYF. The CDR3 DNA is TGTGCCTGGAGATCGGCAGATACGCAGTATTTT. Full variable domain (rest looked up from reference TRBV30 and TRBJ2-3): SQTIHQWPATLVQPVGSPLSLECTVEGTSNPNLYWYRQAAGRGLQLLFYSVGIGQISSEVPQNLSASRPQDRQFILSSKKLLLSDSGFYLCAWRSADTQYFGPGTRLTVL.

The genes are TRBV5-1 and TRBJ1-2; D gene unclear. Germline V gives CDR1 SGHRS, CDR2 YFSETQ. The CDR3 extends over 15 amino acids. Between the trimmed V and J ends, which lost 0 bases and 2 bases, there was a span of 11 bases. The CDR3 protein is CASSLEPEPNYGYTF. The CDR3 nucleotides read TGCGCCAGCAGCTTGGAACCAGAGCCCAACTATGGCTACACCTTC.

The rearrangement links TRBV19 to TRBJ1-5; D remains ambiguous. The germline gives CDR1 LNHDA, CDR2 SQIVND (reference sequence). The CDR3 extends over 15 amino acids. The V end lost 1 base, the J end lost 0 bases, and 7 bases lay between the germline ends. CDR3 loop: CASSIGDVSNQPQHF. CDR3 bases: TGTGCCAGTAGTATAGGCGACGTTAGCAATCAGCCCCAGCATTTT.